The 14 T cell receptor beta chains below were found in one sample sequenced in a study of technical replicates of blood from a few donors (dated by TCRdb to the late 2010s). Libraries were constructed by the immunoSEQ multiplex PCR assay. What TCRdb holds here is the immuneACCESS table cut down to in-frame rearrangements. Part of the clones is not present; checked against another copy, under half of the missing clones reflect an unresolved V gene, and the others are unexplained. This sample holds approximately 94,000 clones; 95% to 97% were observed only once. Clones ranked in the top ten supply 0.36% of the sample. Sequencing input: T cells isolated from PBMCs. Every receptor here comes from a human donor in good health.

The rearrangement joins TRBV28 to TRBJ2-1; D is unresolved. This CDR3 region has 14 residues. V was clipped by 3 bases and J by 0 bases, with 6 bases between them. CDR1 is MDHEN and CDR2 is SYDVKM in the germline V gene. CDR3 protein: CASSFISSYNEQFF. CDR3 DNA sequence: TGTGCCAGCAGTTTTATTTCCTCCTACAATGAGCAGTTCTTC.

This chain joins TRBV10-2 and TRBJ2-3; D is undetermined. The germline V gene has CDR1 WSHSY and CDR2 SAAADI. Trimming took off 7 bases at V and 4 bases at J, with 6 bases between the two ends. CDR3 size: 11 residues. This CDR3 is CASKSADTQYF. The DNA of the CDR3 is TGCGCCAGCAAATCGGCAGATACGCAGTATTTT.

V gene TRBV7-2 combines with J gene TRBJ2-1; TRBD1 aligns across 8 bases. The V gene end was trimmed by 1 base and the J gene end by 4 bases; junction bases not matched to a gene: 3. This CDR3 spans 15 amino acids. The germline V gene encodes CDR1 SGHTA and CDR2 FQGNSA. The CDR3 region has the DNA TGTGCCAGCAGCTTAGGGCAGGGGGCTTACAATGAGCAGTTCTTC. Its translation: CASSLGQGAYNEQFF. Looking up the rest from reference TRBV7-2 and TRBJ2-1 gives the full variable domain: GAGVSQSPSNKVTEKGKDVELRCDPISGHTALYWYRQSLGQGLEFLIYFQGNSAPDKSGLPSDRFSAERTGGSVSTLTIQRTQQEDSAVYLCASSLGQGAYNEQFFGPGTRLTVL.

The chain combines TRBV5-4 with TRBJ1-2; possible D gene TRBD1, 6 bases. Germline V gene sequence: CDR1 SGHNT, CDR2 YYREEE (reference sequence). The CDR3 has 13 amino acids. V was pared by 0 bases and J by 8 bases, with 11 bases between. CDR3 sequence: CASSLAGVQGYTF. The CDR3 region has the DNA TGTGCCAGCAGCTTGGCAGGGGTCCAGGGCTACACCTTC.

The chain has TRBV7-9 and TRBJ2-7; 8 nucleotides line up with TRBD1. Germline CDR1 and CDR2: SEHNR and FQNEAQ (reference sequence). CDR3 length equals 15 residues. V shed 0 bases and J 5 bases; nucleotides not matched to a gene: 6. CDR3 protein: CASSLAQGAVHEQYF. For the CDR3, the DNA is TGTGCCAGCAGCTTAGCGCAGGGGGCGGTCCACGAGCAGTACTTC.

The CDR3 protein is CASSQDISGRALYNEQFF. The CDR3 DNA follows: TGTGCCAGCAGCCAAGATATTAGCGGGAGGGCCCTATACAATGAGCAGTTCTTC. This chain uses TRBV4-2 with TRBJ2-1; 11 bases agree with TRBD2. The CDR3 is 18 residues long. V was pared by 0 bases and J by 4 bases, with 8 bases of the junction left unmatched. CDR1 and CDR2 (germline): LGHNA, YNFKEQ.

The V gene is TRBV11-1, the J gene TRBJ2-7; a possible D gene is TRBD2 (6 bases). The germline V gene encodes CDR1 SGHAT and CDR2 FQDESV (reference sequence). The CDR3 is 14 amino acids. Deletions cut 2 bases from V and 6 bases from J, with 14 bases between. The CDR3 coding sequence is TGTGCCAGCAGCTTATTAGGACTAACGGGCGAGCAGTACTTC. It is translated as CASSLLGLTGEQYF.

Regarding this clone: The DNA is left out, because the CDR3 cannot be placed on it with certainty; the CDR3 is given as TCRdb lists it. The chain is built from TRBV27 and TRBJ1-2; TRBD1 is taken as the D call from the table, unchecked against the DNA. Looked up from germline, CDR1 is MNHEY and CDR2 is SMNVEV (reference sequence). The CDR3 numbers 15 amino acids, ends counted. CDR3 amino acids: CASSFGPGNSYGYTF.

The chain employs TRBV21-1 and TRBJ2-7; the table's D call TRBD2 went unverified against the DNA. TRBV21-1 is a pseudogene. The CDR3 contains 15 residues. This chain's CDR3 is CASSKLAGRPYEQYF. CDR3 DNA sequence: TGTGCCAGCAGCAAACTAGCGGGAAGACCCTACGAGCAGTACTTC.

The chain couples TRBV10-3 to TRBJ1-1, with 7 bases aligning to TRBD1. CDR1 is ENHRY, CDR2 SYGVKD, per germline. The length of the CDR3 is 15 residues. The junction had 3 bases not matched to a gene; V was cut back by 0 bases and J by 2 bases. The CDR3, as DNA: TGTGCCATCAGTGAGTCACAGGGGAGAAACACTGAAGCTTTCTTT. Translating gives CAISESQGRNTEAFF.

The V call is TRBV28, the J call TRBJ2-4; D gene uncertain. Trimming left V 7 bases short and J 3 bases short, with 4 bases between. In germline, CDR1 is MDHEN, CDR2 SYDVKM. This CDR3 has 11 amino acids. The CDR3 coding sequence is TGTGCCAGCAAACTCAAAAACATTCAGTACTTC. Translated: CASKLKNIQYF.

The chain uses TRBV2 and TRBJ2-1, with 7 bases matching TRBD1. This CDR3 spans 13 amino acids. Germline V gene lookup returns CDR1 SNHLY and CDR2 FYNNEI. J was trimmed by 4 bases and V by 5 bases; bases with no gene match: 2. CDR3 region: CASSWDRYNEQFF. The CDR3 bases are TGTGCCAGCAGTTGGGACAGATACAATGAGCAGTTCTTC. Using reference TRBV2 and TRBJ2-1 for the parts outside the CDR3, the full variable domain is EPEVTQTPSHQVTQMGQEVILRCVPISNHLYFYWYRQILGQKVEFLVSFYNNEISEKSEIFDDQFSVERPDGSNFTLKIRSTKLEDSAMYFCASSWDRYNEQFFGPGTRLTVL.

The count of this clone is one. The V call is TRBV5-6, the J call TRBJ2-4, with TRBD2 identical over 7 bases. This CDR3 region has 15 residues. Germline CDR1 reads SGHDT; CDR2 reads YYEEEE. Germline trimming cut 0 bases from V and 9 bases from J; bases unmatched to any gene: 9. DNA of the CDR3: TGTGCCAGCAGCTTGGGGACCTCGGGGAGGGGCATTCAGTACTTC. Its translation is CASSLGTSGRGIQYF.

This chain connects TRBV28 to TRBJ1-3; no clear D. The CDR3 extends over 14 amino acids. Germline assignment: CDR1 MDHEN and CDR2 SYDVKM. V lost 7 bases, J lost 0 bases, and 10 bases lay in between. DNA for the CDR3: TGTGCCAGCACTCCCCAGGCCTCTGGAAACACCATATATTTT. Amino acid sequence: CASTPQASGNTIYF.